Shown below are 27 T cell receptor beta chains from a single sample sequenced in a study of CD8+ T cells in alopecia areata. Treatment noted: oral pan-JAK inhibitor, 5-10 mg twice daily. It was cDNA, reverse transcribed from extracted RNA, that served as the sequencing template. Profiling relied on immunoSEQ multiplex PCR, and the TCRdb table lists in-frame clones only, not all of them. The table lists approximately 160,000 clones, less than 70% of them singletons. The starting material was CD4+ T cells sorted from blood, obtained at week 24, from a patient treated with tofacitinib. Source of these receptors: a human donor with alopecia areata.

The genes are TRBV6-1 and TRBJ1-1; no reliable D call. The germline gives CDR1 MNHNS, CDR2 SASEGT. This CDR3 region has 11 residues. V dropped 3 bases and J dropped 10 bases, with 9 bases sitting between them. CDR3 in amino acids: CASSDVSSAFF. The DNA for the CDR3 is TGTGCCAGCAGTGATGTTTCCTCAGCTTTCTTT.

The CDR3 DNA reads TGCAGCGTTGGGGTACAGGGAAACGAGCAGTACTTC. The encoded protein is CSVGVQGNEQYF. The chain carries TRBV29-1 and TRBJ2-7, with D maybe TRBD1 (6 bases). The germline V gene has CDR1 SQVTM and CDR2 ANQGSEA. This CDR3 comprises 12 residues. V lost 4 bases and J lost 5, with 12 bases in between.

This clone was detected only a few times. The rearrangement joins TRBV28 to TRBJ2-7; perhaps D is TRBD1 or TRBD2 (6 bases each). From germline, CDR1 is MDHEN and CDR2 SYDVKM. The CDR3 length is 15 residues. Trimming shortened V by 7 bases and J by 0 bases, and 16 bases separated the two germline ends. CDR3 loop: CASTGGGLSSYEQYF. The CDR3 DNA reads as TGTGCCAGCACCGGAGGGGGGCTGAGCTCCTACGAGCAGTACTTC.

The J gene is TRBJ2-5, the V gene TRBV15, with TRBD1 identical over 9 bases. Unmatched junction bases numbered 5, after V lost 1 base and J lost 5 bases. Germline V gives CDR1 LNHNV, CDR2 YYDKDF (reference sequence). The CDR3 spans 15 residues. CDR3 DNA: TGTGCCACCAGCAGAGGGACAGGGGATTTGGAGACCCAGTACTTC. It is translated as CATSRGTGDLETQYF.

On this clone: Given a much more abundant clone one base away, this may be a read error. The J gene is TRBJ1-2, the V gene TRBV7-9; 7 bases fit TRBD1. The CDR3 spans 13 residues. In germline, CDR1 is SEHNR, CDR2 FQNEAQ (reference sequence). The V gene end was trimmed by 5 bases and the J gene end by 2 bases; junction bases not matched to a gene: 2. This CDR3 is CASSQTGNYGYTF. The CDR3 DNA is TGTGCCAGCAGCCAGACAGGGAACTATGGCTACACCTTC.

The J gene is TRBJ2-7, the V gene TRBV19; 7 bases align to TRBD1. CDR1 is LNHDA and CDR2 is SQIVND in the germline V gene (reference sequence). This CDR3 region has 14 residues. Trimming took 6 bases from V and 2 from J; bases not matched to a gene: 7. This CDR3 reads CASSSTGFTYEQYF. As DNA, the CDR3 is TGTGCCAGTAGCTCGACAGGGTTTACCTACGAGCAGTACTTC. Variable domain in full (rest from reference TRBV19 and TRBJ2-7): DGGITQSPKYLFRKEGQNVTLSCEQNLNHDAMYWYRQDPGQGLRLIYYSQIVNDFQKGDIAEGYSVSREKKESFPLTVTSAQKNPTAFYLCASSSTGFTYEQYFGPGTRLTVT.

This chain uses TRBV27 with TRBJ1-2; possible D gene TRBD1, 6 bases. Germline V lookup: CDR1 MNHEY, CDR2 SMNVEV (reference sequence). There are 16 residues in the CDR3. V was shortened by 3 bases and J by 2 bases, with 16 bases between the two germline ends. CDR3 sequence (DNA): TGTGCCAGCAGTTTGGGGAGAGGACAGCCAAACTATGGCTACACCTTC. It specifies CASSLGRGQPNYGYTF.

This clone was picked up many times. The chain has TRBV4-1 and TRBJ1-1; 7 nucleotides align to TRBD1. The CDR3 totals 14 residues. V shed 1 base and J 6 bases; nucleotides not matched to a gene: 5. Germline CDR1 and CDR2: MGHRA and YSYEKL. CDR3 bases: TGCGCCAGCAGCCAAGGACAGGGATGGGCTGAAGCTTTCTTT. The encoded protein is CASSQGQGWAEAFF.

V and J are TRBV29-1 and TRBJ2-7; possibly TRBD1 for D (6 bases). The V gene lost 6 bases and the J gene lost 4 bases, with 13 bases spanning the gap. The CDR3 contains 12 residues. The germline CDR1 and CDR2 sequences are SQVTM and ANQGSEA. CDR3 protein: CSVGQGFYEQYF. CDR3 nucleotide sequence: TGCAGCGTCGGTCAGGGGTTTTACGAGCAGTACTTC.

The V and J genes are TRBV29-1 and TRBJ1-1; D is unclear. CDR3 size: 15 residues. Trimming stripped 0 bases from V and 3 bases from J, with 14 bases between. The V gene's germline CDR1 is SQVTM and CDR2 ANQGSEA. The CDR3 sequence: CSVEDWGFTHTEAFF. CDR3 nucleotide sequence: TGCAGCGTTGAAGACTGGGGTTTTACGCACACTGAAGCTTTCTTT.

This clone has more than one count but fewer than ten. The CDR3 region is CSVAGTAHGYTF. The CDR3 nucleotides are TGCAGCGTTGCCGGGACCGCTCATGGCTACACCTTC. The gene calls are TRBV29-1 and TRBJ1-2, with D perhaps TRBD1 (5 bases). This CDR3 spans 12 amino acids. The V gene lost 4 bases and the J gene lost 6 bases, with 12 bases spanning the gap. In germline, CDR1 is SQVTM, CDR2 ANQGSEA.

This clone turned up a few times. This chain uses TRBV30 with TRBJ2-3; 10 nucleotides agree with TRBD2. Trimming took 0 bases from V and 5 from J; bases not matched to a gene: 5. This CDR3 contains 15 residues. In germline, CDR1 is GTSNPN, CDR2 SVGIG (reference sequence). CDR3 in amino acids: CAWSVSGGGKDTQYF. DNA of the CDR3: TGTGCCTGGAGTGTAAGCGGGGGGGGCAAAGATACGCAGTATTTT.

This clone was recorded a few times. This chain connects TRBV6-1 to TRBJ2-5; D is possibly TRBD2 (7 bases). Germline-derived CDR1 and CDR2 are MNHNS and SASEGT. The germline V and J ends were trimmed by 6 bases and 5 bases, with 13 bases remaining between them. This CDR3 contains 13 residues. The CDR3 here is CASSRRGGETQYF. In DNA, the CDR3 is TGTGCCAGCAGCCGAAGGGGGGGGGAGACCCAGTACTTC.

The chain couples TRBV27 to TRBJ2-5, with D hard to call. Germline CDR1 is MNHEY and CDR2 is SMNVEV (reference sequence). V lost 2 bases and J 7 bases, leaving 11 bases between the germline ends. The CDR3 spans 13 residues. The CDR3: CASSLRGTGTQYF. Here the CDR3 DNA reads TGTGCCAGCAGTTTACGAGGAACTGGGACCCAGTACTTC.

The CDR3, as DNA: TGTGCCAGCAGTGTAGGGGTAACACCCCTCCACTTT. It is translated as CASSVGVTPLHF. This chain connects TRBV2 to TRBJ1-6; possibly TRBD1 for D (5 bases). V lost 4 bases and J lost 11, with 9 bases in between. Germline V CDR1 and CDR2: SNHLY, FYNNEI. There are 12 residues in the CDR3.

The chain carries TRBV6-5 and TRBJ1-2; the match to TRBD1 covers 7 bases. The germline V gene encodes CDR1 MNHEY and CDR2 SVGAGI. CDR3 length equals 14 residues. The junction had 11 bases not matched to a gene; V was cut back by 5 bases and J by 8 bases. The CDR3: CASSQQDRVGGYTF. DNA of the CDR3: TGTGCCAGCAGTCAACAAGACAGGGTCGGAGGCTACACCTTC.

The chain uses TRBV11-2 and TRBJ1-2; D may be TRBD1 (6 bases). In germline, CDR1 is SGHAT, CDR2 FQNNGV. This CDR3 spans 12 amino acids. V was pared by 5 bases and J by 8 bases, with 12 bases between. CDR3 region: CASSGQTGGYTF. CDR3 nucleotide sequence: TGTGCCAGCAGCGGACAGACGGGGGGCTACACCTTC.

This clone was picked up many times. J is TRBJ2-1 and V is TRBV11-1, with D maybe TRBD2 (5 bases). V shed 2 bases and J shed 5 bases, with 13 bases lying between them. CDR1 is SGHAT and CDR2 is FQDESV in the germline V gene (reference sequence). The CDR3 sequence is 15 residues long. CDR3 in amino acids: CASSLSGVPNNEQFF. CDR3 in DNA: TGTGCCAGCAGCTTATCCGGGGTACCGAACAATGAGCAGTTCTTC.

This clone was detected a few times. The chain links TRBV4-1 to TRBJ2-2; D gene uncertain. Per the germline V gene, CDR1 is MGHRA and CDR2 is YSYEKL. CDR3 length equals 15 residues. The ends were cut back, 4 bases at V and 0 bases at J, with 9 bases in the middle. CDR3 nucleotides: TGCGCCAGCAGCCGGTTACTAACGAACACCGGGGAGCTGTTTTTT. This sequence encodes CASSRLLTNTGELFF.

V usage is TRBV5-6 and J usage is TRBJ1-6; TRBD1 matches at 8 bases. Germline values: CDR1 SGHDT, CDR2 YYEEEE. This CDR3 region has 16 residues. V was pared by 1 base and J by 7 bases, with 7 bases of the junction left unmatched. The CDR3 here is CASSLPGTGRNSPLHF. In DNA form, the CDR3 reads TGTGCCAGCAGCTTGCCTGGGACAGGTCGAAATTCACCCCTCCACTTT.

This clone was picked up a small number of times. The chain combines TRBV30 with TRBJ1-6; no clear D gene. The CDR3 extends over 12 amino acids. Trimming took 3 bases from V and 12 from J, leaving 12 bases between them. Germline-derived CDR1 and CDR2 are GTSNPN and SVGIG (reference sequence). The CDR3 DNA follows: TGTGCCTGGAGATCCGGACGGGGACCCCTCCACTTT. It codes for CAWRSGRGPLHF.

This clone was detected a few times. This sequence joins TRBV10-3 and TRBJ2-5; D might be TRBD1 or TRBD2, each matching 5 bases. This CDR3 comprises 16 residues. With 2 bases removed from V and 5 bases from J, the gap between germline ends came to 18 bases. Per the germline V gene, CDR1 is ENHRY and CDR2 is SYGVKD. CDR3 in amino acids: CAISEPGTLLAETQYF. CDR3 sequence (DNA): TGTGCCATCAGTGAGCCCGGGACCCTCCTGGCGGAGACCCAGTACTTC.

This clone showed up just a few times. This chain joins TRBV11-2 and TRBJ1-2, with D hard to call. The CDR3 totals 15 residues. V lost 1 base, J lost 6 bases, and 15 bases lay in between. Germline-derived CDR1 and CDR2 are SGHAT and FQNNGV. The CDR3, as DNA: TGTGCCAGCAGCTTAGTGGAAAGACCCGGGCATGGCTACACCTTC. Translation gives CASSLVERPGHGYTF.

The rearrangement joins TRBV30 to TRBJ1-2, with no clear D. Trimming removed 1 base at V and 8 bases at J, with 5 bases between. Germline-derived CDR1 and CDR2 are GTSNPN and SVGIG (reference sequence). The length of the CDR3 is 10 residues. CDR3 sequence reads: CAWSGAGYTF. CDR3 DNA: TGTGCCTGGAGTGGCGCGGGCTACACCTTC. The whole variable domain, filled in from reference TRBV30 and TRBJ1-2, reads SQTIHQWPATLVQPVGSPLSLECTVEGTSNPNLYWYRQAAGRGLQLLFYSVGIGQISSEVPQNLSASRPQDRQFILSSKKLLLSDSGFYLCAWSGAGYTFGSGTRLTVV.

The chain combines TRBV29-1 with TRBJ1-1; 8 bases are a match to TRBD1. From germline, CDR1 is SQVTM and CDR2 ANQGSEA. This CDR3 contains 15 residues. Unmatched junction bases numbered 13, after V lost 7 bases and J lost 3 bases. The CDR3 here is CSGLDTGGIDTEAFF. CDR3 nucleotide sequence: TGCAGCGGGCTGGACACAGGGGGAATAGACACTGAAGCTTTCTTT.

The V and J genes are TRBV5-1 and TRBJ1-4, with a tentative D call TRBD1 (6 bases). With 4 bases removed from V and 8 bases from J, the gap between germline ends came to 12 bases. The CDR3 covers 13 residues. Germline V gene lookup returns CDR1 SGHRS and CDR2 YFSETQ. CDR3 protein: CASSLQRGEKLFF. The CDR3 nucleotides read TGCGCCAGCAGCCTTCAGAGGGGGGAAAAACTGTTTTTT.

The chain uses TRBV7-9 and TRBJ2-7; D could derive from TRBD1 or TRBD2 (5 bases each). The CDR3 sequence is 13 residues long. Germline CDR1 is SEHNR and CDR2 is FQNEAQ (reference sequence). Between the trimmed V and J ends, which lost 0 bases and 5 bases, there was a span of 8 bases. The CDR3 sequence: CASSLAGEHEQYF. CDR3 coding DNA: TGTGCCAGCAGCTTAGCAGGGGAGCACGAGCAGTACTTC. The entire variable domain, with the rest obtained from reference TRBV7-9 and TRBJ2-7, is as follows: DTGVSQNPRHKITKRGQNVTFRCDPISEHNRLYWYRQTLGQGPEFLTYFQNEAQLEKSRLLSDRFSAERPKGSFSTLEIQRTEQGDSAMYLCASSLAGEHEQYFGPGTRLTVT.